A selection of T cell receptor beta chains follows, all from one sample in a study of identical twins. TCRdb ran MiXCR on the 5' RACE reads and lists one entry per CDR3 protein. The table includes about 300,000 distinct CDR3 sequences, 9% to 15% detected once. These data also featured in a second study, about yellow fever vaccine responses in identical twins.

Source material: CD8+ T cells sorted from blood. Source of these receptors: a woman aged 18-35 years in good health. The CDR3 runs from the conserved cysteine through the conserved F or W. A D gene is named only where the DNA matches it firmly. Part of the rows lack a size; the others show once, few, many or a class for expanded clones.

v_call	j_call	clone_size	d_call	cdr3_aa	cdr3_nt
TRBV28	TRBJ2-7	NA	NA	CASQDENYEQYF	TGTGCCAGCCAAGATGAGAACTACGAGCAGTACTTC
TRBV5-5	TRBJ2-7	NA	TRBD1	CASSLIGGQAWYEQYF	TGTGCCAGCAGCTTGATAGGTGGACAGGCTTGGTACGAGCAGTACTTC
TRBV2	TRBJ2-1	NA	NA	CAGVSGDIDNEQFF	TGTGCCGGGGTTTCCGGGGACATAGACAATGAGCAGTTCTTC
TRBV7-9	TRBJ2-5	NA	NA	CASSLVMWTQYF	TGTGCCAGCAGCTTAGTGATGTGGACCCAGTACTTC
TRBV11-2	TRBJ2-5	once	TRBD1	CASSSTGDQRETQYF	TGTGCCAGCAGCTCGACAGGGGACCAACGGGAGACCCAGTACTTC
TRBV19	TRBJ1-5	few	NA	CASSAVPWEPQHF	TGTGCCAGTAGTGCCGTCCCCTGGGAGCCCCAGCATTTT
TRBV4-2	TRBJ1-1	NA	NA	CASSQEWADTEAFF	TGTGCCAGCAGCCAAGAATGGGCAGACACTGAAGCTTTCTTT
TRBV11-2	TRBJ2-4	NA	NA	CASRTQLDGAKNIQYF	TGTGCCAGCAGGACCCAACTGGATGGGGCCAAAAACATTCAGTACTTC
TRBV5-1	TRBJ1-2	few	NA	CASSADRDGWFGYTF	TGCGCCAGCAGCGCCGACAGAGACGGCTGGTTTGGCTACACCTTC
TRBV7-9	TRBJ1-1	few	TRBD1	CASSFEDRGLNTEAFF	TGTGCCAGCAGCTTTGAGGACAGGGGATTGAACACTGAAGCTTTCTTT
TRBV12-3/TRBV12-4	TRBJ2-5	few	TRBD1	CASTSGDRGLKETQYF	TGTGCCAGCACCTCGGGGGACAGGGGGCTCAAAGAGACCCAGTACTTC
TRBV7-9	TRBJ2-4	few	NA	CASSSGTENIQYF	TGTGCCAGCAGCTCTGGGACGGAAAACATTCAGTACTTC
TRBV7-8	TRBJ2-5	many	NA	CASSLLQETQYF	TGTGCCAGCAGCTTACTACAAGAGACCCAGTACTTC
TRBV20-1	TRBJ2-3	NA	TRBD2	CSVRITSGGTDTQYF	TGCAGTGTTAGGATAACTAGCGGGGGCACAGATACGCAGTATTTT
TRBV12-2	TRBJ2-3	NA	NA	CASRLTPSRDTQYF	TGTGCAAGTCGCCTCACTCCCTCGAGAGATACGCAGTATTTT
TRBV9	TRBJ2-7	NA	TRBD2	CASSVVRGGPHEQYF	TGTGCCAGCAGCGTAGTAAGGGGAGGGCCCCACGAGCAGTACTTC
TRBV13	TRBJ2-1	few	TRBD1	CASAAGTGNYEQFF	TGTGCCAGCGCCGCCGGGACAGGGAATTATGAGCAGTTCTTC
TRBV6-5	TRBJ2-3	few	NA	CASSYGARPADTQYF	TGTGCCAGCAGTTACGGCGCCAGGCCCGCAGATACGCAGTATTTT
TRBV2	TRBJ2-2	NA	NA	CASSILAPGELFF	TGTGCCAGCAGTATTCTAGCGCCCGGGGAGCTGTTTTTT
TRBV19	TRBJ2-7	NA	TRBD2	CASSTGAGAHYEQYF	TGTGCCAGTAGTACCGGAGCGGGAGCGCACTACGAGCAGTACTTC
TRBV12-3/TRBV12-4	TRBJ2-1	many	NA	CASSPRTSYNEQFF	TGTGCCAGCAGTCCGCGGACTTCCTACAATGAGCAGTTCTTC
TRBV2	TRBJ2-1	few	TRBD2	CAIFLGLAGYNEQFF	TGTGCCATCTTTCTCGGACTAGCGGGATACAATGAGCAGTTCTTC
TRBV11-1	TRBJ2-3	NA	NA	CASSDYAIGPFQRATDTQYF	TGTGCCAGCAGCGATTATGCCATTGGGCCCTTTCAGCGGGCCACAGATACGCAGTATTTT
TRBV2	TRBJ2-1	few	NA	CASRATGYNEQFF	TGTGCCAGCAGAGCGACGGGCTACAATGAGCAGTTCTTC
TRBV6-1	TRBJ2-1	few	NA	CASAETGGSRYNEQFF	TGTGCCAGCGCAGAGACCGGAGGCAGCCGCTACAATGAGCAGTTCTTC
TRBV7-6	TRBJ2-5	NA	NA	CASSLLRSQETQYF	TGTGCCAGCAGCTTACTGAGGAGCCAAGAGACCCAGTACTTC
TRBV16	TRBJ2-3	NA	NA	CASSHLVADTQYF	TGTGCCAGCAGCCATTTGGTGGCAGATACGCAGTATTTT
TRBV5-1	TRBJ1-4	NA	NA	CASSPEGVSDEKLFF	TGCGCCAGCAGCCCCGAGGGTGTTAGTGATGAAAAACTGTTTTTT
TRBV4-1	TRBJ2-7	NA	TRBD2	CASSQVGTSGSYEQYF	TGCGCCAGCAGCCAAGTGGGGACTAGCGGGAGTTACGAGCAGTACTTC
TRBV4-1	TRBJ2-1	many	TRBD2	CASSQVWGGEQFF	TGCGCCAGCAGCCAAGTATGGGGGGGTGAGCAGTTCTTC
TRBV12-3/TRBV12-4	TRBJ2-1	few	NA	CASSLGPGTDEQFF	TGTGCCAGCAGTTTAGGGCCAGGGACGGATGAGCAGTTCTTC
TRBV12-3/TRBV12-4	TRBJ1-1	few	TRBD1	CASSWGTVLGTEAFF	TGTGCCAGCAGTTGGGGGACAGTTCTGGGGACTGAAGCTTTCTTT
TRBV7-9	TRBJ2-1	NA	TRBD2	CASSAGGYNEQFF	TGTGCCAGCAGCGCGGGAGGGTACAATGAGCAGTTCTTC
TRBV6-1	TRBJ2-6	few	TRBD1	CASSPDRAGANVLTF	TGTGCCAGCAGTCCGGACAGGGCTGGGGCCAACGTCCTGACTTTC
TRBV7-9	TRBJ1-1	NA	NA	CASSEGFVGTEAFF	TGTGCCAGCAGCGAAGGGTTCGTTGGCACTGAAGCTTTCTTT
TRBV20-1	TRBJ2-1	NA	NA	CSARSPDDYNEQFF	TGCAGTGCTAGATCCCCGGACGACTACAATGAGCAGTTCTTC
TRBV2	TRBJ2-7	NA	TRBD1	CASSGRQGPGSEQYF	TGTGCCAGCAGTGGTAGACAGGGGCCCGGAAGCGAGCAGTACTTC
TRBV4-1	TRBJ2-7	many	NA	CASSQVASESSYEQYF	TGCGCCAGCAGCCAAGTCGCTAGCGAGAGCTCCTACGAGCAGTACTTC
TRBV7-8	TRBJ2-2	NA	TRBD2	CASSWGGGAGTGELFF	TGTGCCAGCAGCTGGGGCGGGGGGGCCGGCACCGGGGAGCTGTTTTTT
TRBV19	TRBJ2-2	NA	NA	CASSTNFLPWQFANTGELFF	TGTGCCAGTAGTACTAACTTCTTGCCCTGGCAGTTCGCGAACACCGGGGAGCTGTTTTTT
TRBV20-1	TRBJ2-3	few	TRBD2	CSATSGGLSSTDTQYF	TGCAGTGCTACTAGCGGGGGCCTTTCGAGCACAGATACGCAGTATTTT
TRBV14	TRBJ1-2	few	NA	CASSQDPQGVIGGYTF	TGTGCCAGCAGCCAAGATCCGCAGGGAGTGATTGGTGGCTACACCTTC